This is a list of T cell receptor beta chains from one sample in a study of shared clonotypes between healthy human individuals. The repertoire was sequenced with immunoSEQ multiplex PCR; TCRdb's copy has only in-frame clones and lacks some. Among roughly 890,000 clones listed, around 92% were seen once. Source material: naive CD8+ T cells sorted from blood. The receptors derive from a man aged 30 to 45 in good health. Each CDR3 is given with its conserved first and last residue. Size is stated for part of the rows, as once, few or many counts, or as a class when the clone is expanded.

TRBV7-9	-	CASSGPNHLTGNSDRGYTF
TRBV7-9	-	CASGRPNQPQHF
TRBV18	-	CASSPGSKNIQYF
TRBV7-9	-	CASSGASGKQFF
TRBV4-3	-	CASSQGAGANVLTF
TRBV4-1	once	CASSLEDNYGYTF
TRBV28	-	CASSLRVAYNEQFF
TRBV5-1	-	CASSLATGGTDTQYF
TRBV29-1	-	CSVDRVGETQYF
TRBV14	-	CASSQDARVNEKLFF
TRBV7-9	-	CASSPKDRESFGYGYTF
TRBV7-9	-	CASSSAEIAYEQYF
TRBV11-2	-	CASRPQGWEQYF
TRBV7-9	-	CASSPTSGIVSEQFF
TRBV7-9	-	CASSSGANEQFF
TRBV5-1	-	CASSLEGSQETQYF
TRBV15	once	CATSRPDRGEEKLFF
TRBV19	-	CASSTLGSSTYEQYF
TRBV7-8	-	CASSPPMLDEQFF
TRBV2	-	CASSELGRNNQPQHF
TRBV5-6	-	CASSSGGAWTQYF
TRBV5-1	-	CASSSTTSSYNEQFF
TRBV6-1	-	CASEDGVLSYEQYF
TRBV13	once	CASSLAGTFYEQYF
TRBV5-6	-	CASSLVGNGELFF
TRBV5-1	-	CASTLGQGATEAFF
TRBV27	-	CASSLYTDSNYGYTF
TRBV5-6	-	CASSFGSSGGRETQYF
TRBV15	-	CATSRRGDTEAFF
TRBV7-9	-	CASSLHLETQYF
TRBV7-9	-	CASSSYREQNEQFF
TRBV2	-	CASNSLGSEEAETQYF
TRBV7-2	-	CASSLELAGARTGELFF
TRBV27	-	CASSYRQGRSQYF
TRBV4-2	-	CASSQERVRAGELFF
TRBV7-9	-	CASTTGLSGEKLFF
TRBV10-3	few	CAIKGQGSEVPYNEQFF
TRBV4-1	-	CASSQSGAENYEQYF
TRBV5-6	few	CASSLGQGEKRGYGYTF
TRBV27	-	CASSPRSYNEQFF
TRBV6-1	once	CASSDSQETQYF
TRBV27	-	CASRRQATNEKLFF
TRBV27	once	CASSSRTDTQYF
TRBV6-1	-	CASSGEDQYLYGYTF
TRBV29-1	-	CSVVGDPNEAFF
TRBV27	once	CASSFAGGRFETQYF
TRBV6-1	-	CASSPAGVYYEQYF
TRBV7-3	-	CASSFLAADTQYF
TRBV25-1	-	CASSESGGDEQFF